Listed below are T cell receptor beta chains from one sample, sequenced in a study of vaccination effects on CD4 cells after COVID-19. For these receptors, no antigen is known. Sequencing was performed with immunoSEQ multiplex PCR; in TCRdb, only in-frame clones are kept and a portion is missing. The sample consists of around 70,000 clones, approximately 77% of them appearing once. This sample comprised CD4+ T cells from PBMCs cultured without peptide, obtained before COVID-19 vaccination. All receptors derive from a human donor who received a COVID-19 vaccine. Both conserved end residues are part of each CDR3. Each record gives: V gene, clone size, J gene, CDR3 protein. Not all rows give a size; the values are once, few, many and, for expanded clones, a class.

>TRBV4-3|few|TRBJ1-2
CASSSQGGFGGYTF
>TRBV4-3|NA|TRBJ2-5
CASSQERGRATQYF
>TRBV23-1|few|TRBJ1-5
CASSQSVRGDNQPQHF
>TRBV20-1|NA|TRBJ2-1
CSARAYNEQFF
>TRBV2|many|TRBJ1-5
CASRVAGVNQPQHF
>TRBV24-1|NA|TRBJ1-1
CATSGGGGYEAFF
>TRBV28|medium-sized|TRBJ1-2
CASSRPGTGELGYGYTF
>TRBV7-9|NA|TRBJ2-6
CASSIGVGQTWSGANVLTF
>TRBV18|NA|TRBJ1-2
CASSPSPGEFYGYTF
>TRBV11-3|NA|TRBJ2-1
CASSRRQSEQFF
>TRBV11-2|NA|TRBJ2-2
CASSFHSANTGELFF
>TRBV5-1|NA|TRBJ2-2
CASSYRDGTGELFF
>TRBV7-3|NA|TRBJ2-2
CASSLRAVTGELFF
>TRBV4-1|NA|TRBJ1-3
CASSQGQEFGNTIYF
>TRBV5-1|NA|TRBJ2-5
CASSSGTSGETQYF
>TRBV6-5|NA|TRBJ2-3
CASLGRGLSTDTQYF
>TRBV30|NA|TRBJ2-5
CAWTETTANQETQYF
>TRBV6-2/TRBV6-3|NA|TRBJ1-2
CASSSGLGYGYTF
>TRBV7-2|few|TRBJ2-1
CASSFVLRRDNEQFF
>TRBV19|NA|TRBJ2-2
CASSRTGAPNTGELFF
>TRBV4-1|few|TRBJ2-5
CASSQEVSGRETQYF
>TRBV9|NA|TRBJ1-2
CASSLNTNYGYTF
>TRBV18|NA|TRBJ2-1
CASSPLAGGPNEQFF
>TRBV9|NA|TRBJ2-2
CASSVGSGGATGELFF
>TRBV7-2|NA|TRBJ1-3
CASSLRTSVYSGNTIYF
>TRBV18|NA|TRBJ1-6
CASSRQGVEDSPLHF
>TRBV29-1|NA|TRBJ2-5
CSTRQGASETQYF
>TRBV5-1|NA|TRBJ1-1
CASSLAQENTEAFF
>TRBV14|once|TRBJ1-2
CASSQEVRDRGNYGYTF
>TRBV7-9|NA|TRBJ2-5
CASSLAVWEAQYF
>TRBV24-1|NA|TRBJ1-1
CATSDPGDTEAFF
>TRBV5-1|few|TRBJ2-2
CASSLPQGAGGELFF
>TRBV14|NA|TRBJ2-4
CASSQDPAGGTKNIQYF
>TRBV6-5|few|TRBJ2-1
CASRSRDRGYNEQFF
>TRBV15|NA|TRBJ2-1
CAFSLAGGHNEQFF
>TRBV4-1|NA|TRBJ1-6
CASSQVDMGLSSYNSPLHF
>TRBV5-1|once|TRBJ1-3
CASRTDISRANTIYF
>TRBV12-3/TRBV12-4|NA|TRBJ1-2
CASSFRDRDRYTF
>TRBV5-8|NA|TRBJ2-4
CASPQGFLSLQVKNIQYF
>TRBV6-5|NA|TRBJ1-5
CASSSQDKDRYQPQHF